Below, 9 T cell receptor beta chains from the same sample are listed, as sequenced in a study of monozygotic twins with inflammatory bowel disease. Reprocessing the 5' RACE reads, TCRdb reports a single entry for every CDR3 protein and omits DNA. Here the sample table reports fewer than 450,000 distinct CDR3 sequences. Input material: blood. Every receptor here comes from a human donor with ulcerative colitis or Crohn's disease, or a healthy co-twin of an affected twin (not recorded which).

This chain uses TRBV29-1 with TRBJ1-1; the TCRdb D gene call, TRBD1, has no DNA to confirm it. The CDR3 covers 12 residues. CDR1 and CDR2 from the germline V gene are SQVTM and ANQGSEA. The CDR3 protein is CSTIGVPTEAFF.

The chain couples TRBV2 to TRBJ1-5. Germline loops: CDR1 SNHLY, CDR2 FYNNEI. The CDR3 covers 16 residues. CDR3 in amino acids: CASSEASGTRNQPQHF.

The chain has TRBV7-8 and TRBJ2-7; checking the TCRdb D call of TRBD1 is not possible without DNA. The CDR3 contains 13 residues. Looked up from germline, CDR1 is SGHVS and CDR2 is FQNEAQ. CDR3 protein: CASGLLSRYEQYF. Complete variable domain (other parts from reference TRBV7-8 and TRBJ2-7): GAGVSQSPRYKVAKRGQDVALRCDPISGHVSLFWYQQALGQGPEFLTYFQNEAQLDKSGLPSDRFFAERPEGSVSTLKIQRTQQEDSAVYLCASGLLSRYEQYFGPGTRLTVT.

CDR3 in amino acids: CATSRDRLAGVGEQFF. The chain combines TRBV15 with TRBJ2-1; TCRdb picks TRBD2, but there is no DNA to check that call. The CDR3 spans 16 residues. Germline V gene lookup returns CDR1 LNHNV and CDR2 YYDKDF (reference sequence).

This chain links TRBV7-3 with TRBJ1-1; checking the TCRdb D call of TRBD1 is not possible without DNA. The CDR3 extends over 14 amino acids. Germline V gene lookup returns CDR1 SGHTA and CDR2 FQGTGA. CDR3 sequence: CASSLQPGQGSAFF.

The J gene is TRBJ2-1, the V gene TRBV4-2; TCRdb proposes TRBD2, but this gene call is untestable without DNA. CDR1 is LGHNA and CDR2 is YNFKEQ in the germline V gene. The CDR3 length is 16 residues. The CDR3 reads CASSRGTGTSYNEQFF.

V gene TRBV7-2 combines with J gene TRBJ1-4; TCRdb indicates TRBD1, and absent DNA this call remains unverified. The CDR3 covers 15 residues. Looked up from germline, CDR1 is SGHTA and CDR2 is FQGNSA. The CDR3 here is CASSSSGGMHEKLFF.

The genes are TRBV4-2 and TRBJ1-2; TCRdb lists TRBD1, though no DNA is available to test this call. The germline gives CDR1 LGHNA, CDR2 YNFKEQ. The CDR3 consists of 17 residues. This CDR3 reads CASSQDRGRGGNYGYTF.

This chain links TRBV29-1 with TRBJ2-7; the TCRdb call, TRBD2, lacks DNA for checking. Germline V gives CDR1 SQVTM, CDR2 ANQGSEA. This CDR3 has 14 residues. CDR3 amino acids: CSVVGLLSSYEQYF.